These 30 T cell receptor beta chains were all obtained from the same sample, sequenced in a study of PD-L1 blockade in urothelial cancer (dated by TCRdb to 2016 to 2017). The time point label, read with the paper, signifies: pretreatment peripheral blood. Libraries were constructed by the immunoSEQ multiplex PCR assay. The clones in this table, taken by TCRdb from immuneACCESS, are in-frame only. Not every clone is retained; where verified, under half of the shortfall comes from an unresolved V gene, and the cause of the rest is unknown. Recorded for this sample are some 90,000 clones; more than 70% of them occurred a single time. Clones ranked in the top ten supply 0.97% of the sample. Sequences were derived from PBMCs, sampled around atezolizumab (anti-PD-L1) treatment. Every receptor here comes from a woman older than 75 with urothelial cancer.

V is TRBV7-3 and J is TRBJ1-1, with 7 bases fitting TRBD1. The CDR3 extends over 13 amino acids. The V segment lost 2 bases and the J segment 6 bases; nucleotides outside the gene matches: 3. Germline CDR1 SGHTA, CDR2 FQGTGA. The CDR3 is CASSLDRAAEAFF. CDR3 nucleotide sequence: TGTGCCAGCAGCTTAGACAGGGCGGCTGAAGCTTTCTTT.

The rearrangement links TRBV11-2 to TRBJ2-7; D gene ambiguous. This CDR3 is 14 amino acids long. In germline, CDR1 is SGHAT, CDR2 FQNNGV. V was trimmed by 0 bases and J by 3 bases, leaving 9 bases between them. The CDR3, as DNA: TGTGCCAGCAGCTTAGATTTTGGAGTCTACGAGCAGTACTTC. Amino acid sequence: CASSLDFGVYEQYF.

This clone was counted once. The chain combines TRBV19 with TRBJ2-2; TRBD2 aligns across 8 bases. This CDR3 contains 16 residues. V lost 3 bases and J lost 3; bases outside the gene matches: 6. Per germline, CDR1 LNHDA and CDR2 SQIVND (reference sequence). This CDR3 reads CASSIQRGLHTGELFF. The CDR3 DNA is TGTGCCAGTAGTATCCAGCGGGGGCTTCACACCGGGGAGCTGTTTTTT. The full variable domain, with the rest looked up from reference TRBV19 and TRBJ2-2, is DGGITQSPKYLFRKEGQNVTLSCEQNLNHDAMYWYRQDPGQGLRLIYYSQIVNDFQKGDIAEGYSVSREKKESFPLTVTSAQKNPTAFYLCASSIQRGLHTGELFFGEGSRLTVL.

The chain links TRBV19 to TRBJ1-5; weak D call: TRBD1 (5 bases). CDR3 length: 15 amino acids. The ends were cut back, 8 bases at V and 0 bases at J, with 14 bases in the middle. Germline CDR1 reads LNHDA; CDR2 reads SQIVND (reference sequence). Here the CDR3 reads CASGSDSYSNQPQHF. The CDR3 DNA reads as TGTGCCAGTGGCTCTGACAGCTATAGCAATCAGCCCCAGCATTTT.

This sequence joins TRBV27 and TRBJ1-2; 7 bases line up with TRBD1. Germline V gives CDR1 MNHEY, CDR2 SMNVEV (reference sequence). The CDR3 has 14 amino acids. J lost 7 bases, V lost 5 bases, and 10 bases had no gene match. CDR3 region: CASSLRQGRGGYTF. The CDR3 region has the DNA TGTGCCAGCAGTCTACGACAGGGTAGAGGTGGCTACACCTTC.

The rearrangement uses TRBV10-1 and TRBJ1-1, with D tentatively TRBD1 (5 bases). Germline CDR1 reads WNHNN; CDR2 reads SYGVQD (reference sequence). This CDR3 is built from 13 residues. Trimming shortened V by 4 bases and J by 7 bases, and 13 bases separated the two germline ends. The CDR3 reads CASSVTQGSEAFF. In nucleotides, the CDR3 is TGCGCCAGCAGTGTAACTCAGGGAAGTGAAGCTTTCTTT.

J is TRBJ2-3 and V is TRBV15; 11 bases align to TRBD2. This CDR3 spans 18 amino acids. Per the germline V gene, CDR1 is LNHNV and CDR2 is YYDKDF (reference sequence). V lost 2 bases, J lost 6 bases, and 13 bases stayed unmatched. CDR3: CATSRSSLAGGRRDTQYF. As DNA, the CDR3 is TGTGCCACCAGCAGAAGCTCGCTAGCGGGAGGTAGGAGGGATACGCAGTATTTT.

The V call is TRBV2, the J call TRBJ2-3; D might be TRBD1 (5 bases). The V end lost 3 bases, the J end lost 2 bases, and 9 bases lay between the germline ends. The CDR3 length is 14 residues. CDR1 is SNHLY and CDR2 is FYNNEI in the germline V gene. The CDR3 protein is CASSELTVTDTQYF. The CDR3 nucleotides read TGTGCCAGCAGTGAGTTGACAGTCACAGATACGCAGTATTTT. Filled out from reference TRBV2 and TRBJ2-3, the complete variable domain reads EPEVTQTPSHQVTQMGQEVILRCVPISNHLYFYWYRQILGQKVEFLVSFYNNEISEKSEIFDDQFSVERPDGSNFTLKIRSTKLEDSAMYFCASSELTVTDTQYFGPGTRLTVL.

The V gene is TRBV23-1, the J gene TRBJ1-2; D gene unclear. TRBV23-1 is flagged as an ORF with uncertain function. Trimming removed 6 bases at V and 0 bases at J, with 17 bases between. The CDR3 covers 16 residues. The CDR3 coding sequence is TGCGCCAGCAGCCGCCCCTTGCAGGCTGCTAACTATGGCTACACCTTC. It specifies CASSRPLQAANYGYTF.

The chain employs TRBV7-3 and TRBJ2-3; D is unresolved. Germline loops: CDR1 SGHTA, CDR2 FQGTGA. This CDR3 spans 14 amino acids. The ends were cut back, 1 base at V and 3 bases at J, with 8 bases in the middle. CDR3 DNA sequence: TGTGCCAGCAGCTTAAACTATGGGACAGATACGCAGTATTTT. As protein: CASSLNYGTDTQYF.

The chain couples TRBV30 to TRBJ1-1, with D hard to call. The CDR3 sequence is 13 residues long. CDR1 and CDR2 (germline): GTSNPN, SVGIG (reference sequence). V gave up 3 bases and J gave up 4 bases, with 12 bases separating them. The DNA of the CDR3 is TGTGCCTGGAGGGAAGTTGGGAGCACTGAAGCTTTCTTT. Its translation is CAWREVGSTEAFF.

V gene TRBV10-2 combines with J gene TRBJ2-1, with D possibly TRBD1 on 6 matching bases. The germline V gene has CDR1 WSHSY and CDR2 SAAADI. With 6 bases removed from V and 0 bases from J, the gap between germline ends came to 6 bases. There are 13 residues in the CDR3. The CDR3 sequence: CASRDSSYNEQFF. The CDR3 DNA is TGCGCCAGCAGGGACAGCTCCTACAATGAGCAGTTCTTC.

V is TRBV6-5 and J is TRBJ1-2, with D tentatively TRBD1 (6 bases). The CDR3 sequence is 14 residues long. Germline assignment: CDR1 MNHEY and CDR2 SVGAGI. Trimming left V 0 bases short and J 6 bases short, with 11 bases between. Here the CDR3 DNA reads TGTGCCAGCAGTTACTCGAGGTGGGACAATGGCTACACCTTC. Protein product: CASSYSRWDNGYTF.

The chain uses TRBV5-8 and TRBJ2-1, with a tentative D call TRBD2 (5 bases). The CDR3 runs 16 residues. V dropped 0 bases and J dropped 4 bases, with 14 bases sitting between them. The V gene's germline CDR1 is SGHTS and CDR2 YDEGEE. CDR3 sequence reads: CASSLAASSLYNEQFF. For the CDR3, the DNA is TGTGCCAGCAGCTTGGCGGCTAGCAGTTTGTACAATGAGCAGTTCTTC.

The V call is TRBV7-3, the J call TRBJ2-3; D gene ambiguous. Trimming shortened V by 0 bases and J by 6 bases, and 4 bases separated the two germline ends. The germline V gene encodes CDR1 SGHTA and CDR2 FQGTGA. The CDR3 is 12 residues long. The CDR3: CASSLTADTQYF. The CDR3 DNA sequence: TGTGCCAGCAGCTTAACAGCGGATACGCAGTATTTT.

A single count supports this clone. CDR3 coding DNA: TGTGCCAGCAGTTTGGCCGACACCGGGGAGCTGTTTTTT. This encodes CASSLADTGELFF. The rearrangement joins TRBV28 to TRBJ2-2; D remains ambiguous. Germline-derived CDR1 and CDR2 are MDHEN and SYDVKM. V was trimmed by 3 bases and J by 3 bases, leaving 5 bases between them. The CDR3 runs 13 residues. The full variable domain, rest sourced from reference TRBV28 and TRBJ2-2, is DVKVTQSSRYLVKRTGEKVFLECVQDMDHENMFWYRQDPGLGLRLIYFSYDVKMKEKGDIPEGYSVSREKKERFSLILESASTNQTSMYLCASSLADTGELFFGEGSRLTVL.

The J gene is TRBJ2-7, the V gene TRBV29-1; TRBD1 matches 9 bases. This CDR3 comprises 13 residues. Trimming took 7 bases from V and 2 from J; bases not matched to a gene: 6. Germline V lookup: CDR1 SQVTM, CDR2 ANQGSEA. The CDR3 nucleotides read TGCAGCGCCGGACAGGGGAGAGCCTACGAGCAGTACTTC. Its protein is CSAGQGRAYEQYF.

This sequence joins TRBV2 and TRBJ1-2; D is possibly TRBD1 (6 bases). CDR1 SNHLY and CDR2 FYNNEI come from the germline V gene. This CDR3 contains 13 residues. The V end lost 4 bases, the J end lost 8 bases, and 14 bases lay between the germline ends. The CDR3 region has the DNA TGTGCCAGCAGTGTAACTGGGACATCCGGCTACACCTTC. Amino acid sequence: CASSVTGTSGYTF.

The DNA of the CDR3 is TGTGCCAGCAGTTTCTTGGCGGGAGGGCCAAGGGATGAGCAGTTCTTC. Protein sequence: CASSFLAGGPRDEQFF. The genes are TRBV6-5 and TRBJ2-1; TRBD2 agrees at 9 bases. The CDR3 is 16 residues long. V dropped 4 bases and J dropped 8; count of bases not matched to a gene: 12. Germline V gives CDR1 MNHEY, CDR2 SVGAGI.

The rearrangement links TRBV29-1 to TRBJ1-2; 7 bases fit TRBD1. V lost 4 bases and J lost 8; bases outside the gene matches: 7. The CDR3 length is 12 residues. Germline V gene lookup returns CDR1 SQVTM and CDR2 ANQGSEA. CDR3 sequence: CSVVKGAGGYTF. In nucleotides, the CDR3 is TGCAGCGTTGTGAAGGGGGCGGGCGGCTACACCTTC. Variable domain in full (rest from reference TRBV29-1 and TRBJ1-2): SAVISQKPSRDICQRGTSLTIQCQVDSQVTMMFWYRQQPGQSLTLIATANQGSEATYESGFVIDKFPISRPNLTFSTLTVSNMSPEDSSIYLCSVVKGAGGYTFGSGTRLTVV.

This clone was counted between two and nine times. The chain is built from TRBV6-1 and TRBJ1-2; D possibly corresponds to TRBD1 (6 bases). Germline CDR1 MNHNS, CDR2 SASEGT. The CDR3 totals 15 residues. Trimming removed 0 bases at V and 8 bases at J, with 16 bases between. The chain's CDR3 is CASSEAGSGVKGYTF. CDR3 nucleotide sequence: TGTGCCAGCAGTGAAGCGGGGTCAGGGGTGAAGGGCTACACCTTC.

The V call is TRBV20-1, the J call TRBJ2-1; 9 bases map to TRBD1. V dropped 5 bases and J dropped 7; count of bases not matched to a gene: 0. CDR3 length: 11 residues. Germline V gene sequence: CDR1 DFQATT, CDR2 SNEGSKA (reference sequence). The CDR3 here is CSAGTGNEQFF. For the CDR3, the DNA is TGCAGTGCTGGGACAGGGAATGAGCAGTTCTTC.

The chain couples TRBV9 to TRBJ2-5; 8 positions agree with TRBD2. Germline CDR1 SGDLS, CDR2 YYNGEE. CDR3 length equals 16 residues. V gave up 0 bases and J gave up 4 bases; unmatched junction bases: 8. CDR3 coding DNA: TGTGCCAGCAGCGTAGCTCCTCGGGGGGGCGGAGAGACCCAGTACTTC. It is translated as CASSVAPRGGGETQYF.

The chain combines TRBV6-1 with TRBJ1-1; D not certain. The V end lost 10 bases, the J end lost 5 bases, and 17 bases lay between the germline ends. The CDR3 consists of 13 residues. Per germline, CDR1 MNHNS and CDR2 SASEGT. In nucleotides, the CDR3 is TGTGCCACCGTGAACTCAGGTGGGACTGAAGCTTTCTTT. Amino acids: CATVNSGGTEAFF.

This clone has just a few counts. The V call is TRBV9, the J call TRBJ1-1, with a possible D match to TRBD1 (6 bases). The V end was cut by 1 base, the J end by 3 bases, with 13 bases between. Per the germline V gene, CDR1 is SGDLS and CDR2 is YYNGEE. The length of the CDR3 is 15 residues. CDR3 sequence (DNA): TGTGCCAGCAGCGTAAGCAGGGGACGATACACTGAAGCTTTCTTT. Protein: CASSVSRGRYTEAFF.

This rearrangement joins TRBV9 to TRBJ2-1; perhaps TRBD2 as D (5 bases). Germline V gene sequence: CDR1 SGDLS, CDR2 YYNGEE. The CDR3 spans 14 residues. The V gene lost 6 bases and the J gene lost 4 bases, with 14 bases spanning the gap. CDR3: CASTRAREYNEQFF. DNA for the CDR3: TGTGCCAGCACGAGGGCTAGGGAGTACAATGAGCAGTTCTTC.

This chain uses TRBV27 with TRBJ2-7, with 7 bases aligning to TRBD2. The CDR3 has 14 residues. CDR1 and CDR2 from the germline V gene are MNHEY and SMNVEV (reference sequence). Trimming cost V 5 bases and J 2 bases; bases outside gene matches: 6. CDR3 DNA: TGTGCCAGCAGTCAAGGACTAGGAGCCTACGAGCAGTACTTC. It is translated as CASSQGLGAYEQYF.

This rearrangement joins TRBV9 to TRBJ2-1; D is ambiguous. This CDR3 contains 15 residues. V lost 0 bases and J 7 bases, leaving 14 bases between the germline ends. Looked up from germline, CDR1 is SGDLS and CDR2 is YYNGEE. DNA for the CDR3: TGTGCCAGCAGCGTAGTGTGGAGTGGATCGAATGAGCAGTTCTTC. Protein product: CASSVVWSGSNEQFF.

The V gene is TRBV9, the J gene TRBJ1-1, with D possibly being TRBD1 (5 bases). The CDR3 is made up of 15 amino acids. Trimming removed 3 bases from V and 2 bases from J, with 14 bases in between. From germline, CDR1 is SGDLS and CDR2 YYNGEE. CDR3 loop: CASSESRGSNTEAFF. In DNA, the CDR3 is TGTGCCAGCAGCGAAAGCCGGGGGTCAAACACTGAAGCTTTCTTT.

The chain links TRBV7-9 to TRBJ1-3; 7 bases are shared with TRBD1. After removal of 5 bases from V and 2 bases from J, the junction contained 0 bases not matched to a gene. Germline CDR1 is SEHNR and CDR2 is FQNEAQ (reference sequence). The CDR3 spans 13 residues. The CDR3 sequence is CASSQGAGNTIYF. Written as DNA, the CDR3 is TGTGCCAGCAGCCAGGGGGCTGGAAACACCATATATTTT. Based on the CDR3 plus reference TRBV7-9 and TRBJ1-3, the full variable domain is DTGVSQNPRHKITKRGQNVTFRCDPISEHNRLYWYRQTLGQGPEFLTYFQNEAQLEKSRLLSDRFSAERPKGSFSTLEIQRTEQGDSAMYLCASSQGAGNTIYFGEGSWLTVV.